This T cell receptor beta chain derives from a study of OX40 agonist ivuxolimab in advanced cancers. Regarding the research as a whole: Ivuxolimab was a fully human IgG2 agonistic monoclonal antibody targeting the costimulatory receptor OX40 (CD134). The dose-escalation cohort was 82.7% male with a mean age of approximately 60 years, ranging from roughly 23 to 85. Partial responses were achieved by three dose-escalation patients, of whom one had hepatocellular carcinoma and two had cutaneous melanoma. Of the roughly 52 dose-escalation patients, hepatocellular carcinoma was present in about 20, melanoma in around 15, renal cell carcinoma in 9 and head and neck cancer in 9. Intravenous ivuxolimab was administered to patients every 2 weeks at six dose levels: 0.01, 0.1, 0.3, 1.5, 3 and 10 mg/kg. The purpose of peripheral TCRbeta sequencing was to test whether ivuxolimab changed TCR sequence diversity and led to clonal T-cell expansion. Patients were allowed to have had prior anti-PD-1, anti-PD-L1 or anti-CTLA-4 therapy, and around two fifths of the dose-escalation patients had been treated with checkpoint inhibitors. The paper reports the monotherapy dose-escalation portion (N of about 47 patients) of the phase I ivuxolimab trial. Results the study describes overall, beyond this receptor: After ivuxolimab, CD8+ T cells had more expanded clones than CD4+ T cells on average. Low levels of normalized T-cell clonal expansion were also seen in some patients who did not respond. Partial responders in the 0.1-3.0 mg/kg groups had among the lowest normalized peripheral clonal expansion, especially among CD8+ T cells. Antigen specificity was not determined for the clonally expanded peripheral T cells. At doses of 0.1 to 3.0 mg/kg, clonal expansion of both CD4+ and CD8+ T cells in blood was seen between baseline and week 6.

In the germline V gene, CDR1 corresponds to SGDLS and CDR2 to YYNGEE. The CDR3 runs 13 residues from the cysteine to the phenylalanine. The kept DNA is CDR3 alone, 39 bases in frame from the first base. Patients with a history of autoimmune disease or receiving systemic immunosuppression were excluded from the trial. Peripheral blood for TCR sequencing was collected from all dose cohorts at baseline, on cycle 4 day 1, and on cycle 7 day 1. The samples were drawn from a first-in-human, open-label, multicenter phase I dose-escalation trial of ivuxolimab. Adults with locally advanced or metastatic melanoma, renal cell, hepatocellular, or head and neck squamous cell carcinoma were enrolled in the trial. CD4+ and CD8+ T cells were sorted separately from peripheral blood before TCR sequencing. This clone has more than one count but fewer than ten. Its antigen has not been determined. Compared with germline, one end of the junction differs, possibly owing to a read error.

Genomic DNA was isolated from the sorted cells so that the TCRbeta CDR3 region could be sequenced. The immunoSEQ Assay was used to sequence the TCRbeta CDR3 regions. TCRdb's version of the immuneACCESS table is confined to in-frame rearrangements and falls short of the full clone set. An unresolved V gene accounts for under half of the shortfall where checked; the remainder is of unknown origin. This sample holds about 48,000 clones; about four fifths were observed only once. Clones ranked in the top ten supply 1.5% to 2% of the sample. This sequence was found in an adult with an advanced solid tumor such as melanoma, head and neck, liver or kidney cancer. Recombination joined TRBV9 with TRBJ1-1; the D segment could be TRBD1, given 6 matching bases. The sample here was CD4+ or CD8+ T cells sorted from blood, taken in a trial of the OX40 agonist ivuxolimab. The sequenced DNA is TGTGCCAGCAGCTTCCAGCCGGGACACGAAGGTTTCTTT. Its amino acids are CASSFQPGHEGFF.